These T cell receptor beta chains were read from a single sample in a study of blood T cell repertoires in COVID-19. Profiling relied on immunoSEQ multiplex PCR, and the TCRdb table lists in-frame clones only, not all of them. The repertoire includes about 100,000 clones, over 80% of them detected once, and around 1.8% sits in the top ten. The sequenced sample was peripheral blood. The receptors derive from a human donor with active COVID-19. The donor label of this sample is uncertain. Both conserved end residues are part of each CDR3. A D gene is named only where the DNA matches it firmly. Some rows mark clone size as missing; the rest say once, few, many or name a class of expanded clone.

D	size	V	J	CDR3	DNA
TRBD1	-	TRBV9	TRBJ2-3	CASSVVGQGADTQYF	TGTGCCAGCAGCGTAGTGGGACAGGGAGCAGATACGCAGTATTTT
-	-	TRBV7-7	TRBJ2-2	CASSLTRQNTGELFF	TGTGCCAGCAGCTTAACGCGCCAGAACACCGGGGAGCTGTTTTTT
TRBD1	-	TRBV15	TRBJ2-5	CATSRDIFRRDRAETQYF	TGTGCCACCAGCAGAGATATTTTTCGAAGGGACAGGGCGGAGACCCAGTACTTC
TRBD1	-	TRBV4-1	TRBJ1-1	CASSLLGTGNTEAFF	TGCGCCAGCAGCCTGCTGGGGACAGGGAACACTGAAGCTTTCTTT
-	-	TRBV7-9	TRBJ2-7	CASSPRGGTYEQYF	TGTGCCAGCAGCCCAAGGGGTGGTACCTACGAGCAGTACTTC
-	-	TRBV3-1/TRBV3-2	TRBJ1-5	CASSLEVLGGPQHF	TGTGCCAGCAGCCTAGAAGTTCTTGGCGGGCCCCAGCATTTT
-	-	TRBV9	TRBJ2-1	CASSVETKSTYNEQFF	TGTGCCAGCAGCGTAGAAACAAAAAGTACGTACAATGAGCAGTTCTTC
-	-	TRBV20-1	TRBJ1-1	CSARGGAEAFF	TGCAGTGCTAGAGGGGGCGCTGAAGCTTTCTTT
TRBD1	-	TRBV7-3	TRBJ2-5	CASSNPDREETQYF	TGTGCCAGCAGCAACCCTGACAGGGAAGAGACCCAGTACTTC
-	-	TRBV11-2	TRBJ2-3	CASSPPGGLDTQYF	TGTGCCAGCAGCCCCCCCGGGGGACTAGATACGCAGTATTTT
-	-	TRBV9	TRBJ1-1	CASSVAADTEAFF	TGTGCCAGCAGCGTAGCAGCGGACACTGAAGCTTTCTTT
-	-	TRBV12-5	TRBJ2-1	CASVPRRAGHNEQFF	TGTGCTAGTGTCCCTAGGAGGGCCGGCCACAATGAGCAGTTCTTC
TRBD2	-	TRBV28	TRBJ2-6	CASGSGGADGANVLTF	TGTGCCAGCGGTAGCGGGGGGGCGGACGGGGCCAACGTCCTGACTTTC
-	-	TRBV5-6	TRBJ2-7	CASSLGRSYEQYF	TGTGCCAGCAGCTTGGGGAGGAGCTACGAGCAGTACTTC
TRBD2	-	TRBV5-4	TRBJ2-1	CASSPGLAGLNEQFF	TGTGCCAGCAGCCCAGGACTAGCGGGGCTAAATGAGCAGTTCTTC
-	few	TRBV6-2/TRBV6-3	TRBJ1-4	CASSYSGATNEKLFF	TGTGCCAGCAGTTACTCAGGAGCAACTAATGAAAAACTGTTTTTT
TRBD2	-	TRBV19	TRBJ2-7	CASSTLAGGQYEQYF	TGTGCCAGTAGTACCCTAGCGGGGGGGCAGTACGAGCAGTACTTC
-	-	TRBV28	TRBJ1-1	CASSLMFLNTEAFF	TGTGCCAGCAGCCTTATGTTCCTGAACACTGAAGCTTTCTTT
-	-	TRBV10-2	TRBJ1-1	CASSESFLNGEAFF	TGCGCCAGCAGTGAGTCTTTTTTGAACGGTGAAGCTTTCTTT
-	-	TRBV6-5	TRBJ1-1	CASSRGTVTEAFF	TGTGCCAGCAGCCGCGGGACGGTCACTGAAGCTTTCTTT
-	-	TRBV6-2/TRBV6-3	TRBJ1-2	CASSSSTGDGIYGYTF	TGTGCCAGCAGCTCATCTACAGGCGATGGAATCTATGGCTACACCTTC
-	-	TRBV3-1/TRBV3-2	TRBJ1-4	CASSQDRNGKLFF	TGTGCCAGCAGCCAAGATCGTAACGGAAAACTGTTTTTT
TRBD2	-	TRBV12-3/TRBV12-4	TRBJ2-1	CASRQAGDNEQFF	TGTGCCAGCAGGCAAGCGGGGGACAATGAGCAGTTCTTC
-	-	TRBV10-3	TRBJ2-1	CAITKGGAYNEQFF	TGTGCCATCACAAAGGGGGGGGCCTACAATGAGCAGTTCTTC
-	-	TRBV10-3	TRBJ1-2	CAISAVDYGYTF	TGTGCCATCAGTGCGGTAGACTATGGCTACACCTTC
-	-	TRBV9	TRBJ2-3	CASSVRAGADTQYF	TGTGCCAGCAGCGTAAGGGCAGGGGCAGATACGCAGTATTTT
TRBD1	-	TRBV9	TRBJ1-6	CASSVHRGGSPLHF	TGTGCCAGCAGCGTTCACAGGGGTGGTTCACCCCTCCACTTT
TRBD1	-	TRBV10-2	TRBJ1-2	CASSEQGAVGYTF	TGCGCCAGCAGTGAGCAGGGGGCGGTTGGCTACACCTTC
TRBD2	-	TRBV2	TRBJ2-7	CASSSARPETSGGGEQYF	TGTGCCAGCAGTTCCGCCCGACCCGAGACTAGCGGGGGGGGCGAGCAGTACTTC
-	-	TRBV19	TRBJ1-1	CASSMRTAREAFF	TGTGCCAGTAGTATGCGAACTGCCCGTGAAGCTTTCTTT
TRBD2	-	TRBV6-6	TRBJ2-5	CASSPRLAGGKQETQYF	TGTGCCAGCAGTCCCAGACTAGCGGGGGGGAAACAAGAGACCCAGTACTTC
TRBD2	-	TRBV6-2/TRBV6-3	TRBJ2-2	CASSRAGGGTGELFF	TGTGCCAGCAGTAGGGCGGGGGGCGGCACCGGGGAGCTGTTTTTT
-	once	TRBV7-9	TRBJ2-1	CASSSAHRRDGNEQFF	TGTGCCAGCAGCTCGGCCCACAGGAGGGACGGGAATGAGCAGTTCTTC
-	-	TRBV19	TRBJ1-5	CASSMHREGQPQHF	TGTGCCAGTAGTATGCACAGGGAGGGCCAGCCCCAGCATTTT
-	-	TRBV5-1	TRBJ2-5	CASRPDRWETQYF	TGCGCCAGCAGACCCGACAGGTGGGAGACCCAGTACTTC
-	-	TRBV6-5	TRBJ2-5	CASTQGVITVTQYF	TGTGCCAGCACACAGGGCGTTATAACAGTGACCCAGTACTTC
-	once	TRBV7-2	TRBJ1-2	CASSFPPALYGYTF	TGTGCCAGCAGCTTTCCCCCAGCGCTCTATGGCTACACCTTC
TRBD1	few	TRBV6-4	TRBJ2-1	CASSDGTGGDEQFF	TGTGCCAGCAGTGACGGGACAGGGGGCGATGAGCAGTTCTTC
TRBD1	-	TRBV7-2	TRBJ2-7	CASSSRDRGLTYEQYF	TGTGCCAGCAGCTCCCGGGACAGGGGTCTCACCTACGAGCAGTACTTC
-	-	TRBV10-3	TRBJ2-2	CAINRGNTGELFF	TGTGCCATCAACCGGGGGAACACCGGGGAGCTGTTTTTT
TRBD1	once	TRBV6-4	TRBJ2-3	CASSSQGDTDTQYF	TGTGCCAGCAGTTCGCAGGGGGACACAGATACGCAGTATTTT
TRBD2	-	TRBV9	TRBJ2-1	CASSSPGSGDLRFF	TGTGCCAGCAGCTCCCCAGGGAGCGGGGATCTTCGGTTCTTC
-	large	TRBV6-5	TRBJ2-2	CASKTGTTGELFF	TGTGCCAGCAAGACAGGAACCACCGGGGAGCTGTTTTTT
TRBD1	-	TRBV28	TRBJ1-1	CASSLGQESAEAFF	TGTGCCAGCAGTTTGGGACAGGAGAGCGCTGAAGCTTTCTTT
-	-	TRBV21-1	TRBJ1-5	CASSNRGKSCNQPQHF	TGTGCCAGCAGCAACAGGGGGAAGAGTTGCAATCAGCCCCAGCATTTT
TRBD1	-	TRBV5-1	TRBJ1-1	CASSLGPTGVDTEAFF	TGCGCCAGCAGCTTGGGGCCGACAGGGGTGGACACTGAAGCTTTCTTT
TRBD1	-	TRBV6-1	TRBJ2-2	CASSEALVGGTGVTGELFF	TGTGCCAGCAGTGAAGCGCTGGTCGGCGGGACAGGGGTCACCGGGGAGCTGTTTTTT
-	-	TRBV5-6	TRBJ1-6	CASSLDLGSSYNSPLHF	TGTGCCAGCAGCTTGGATCTAGGCAGCTCCTATAATTCACCCCTCCACTTT
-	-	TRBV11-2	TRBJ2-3	CASSLRGGSPDTQYF	TGTGCCAGCAGCTTGCGAGGGGGTTCACCAGATACGCAGTATTTT
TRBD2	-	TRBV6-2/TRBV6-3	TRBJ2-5	CASSYSASGVQETQYF	TGTGCCAGCAGTTACTCTGCTAGCGGGGTTCAAGAGACCCAGTACTTC
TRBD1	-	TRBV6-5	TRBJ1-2	CASSWGQGYGYTF	TGTGCCAGCAGCTGGGGACAGGGCTATGGCTACACCTTC
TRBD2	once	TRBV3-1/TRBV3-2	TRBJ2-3	CASSPHRTSGTDTQYF	TGTGCCAGCAGCCCACATAGGACTAGCGGCACAGATACGCAGTATTTT
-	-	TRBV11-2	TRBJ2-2	CASSLELTNANTGELFF	TGTGCCAGCAGCTTAGAACTCACGAACGCTAACACCGGGGAGCTGTTTTTT
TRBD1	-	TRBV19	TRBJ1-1	CASSKPGQTNTEAFF	TGTGCCAGTAGTAAACCGGGACAGACGAACACTGAAGCTTTCTTT
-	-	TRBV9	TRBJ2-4	CASNGGRVQLAKNIQYF	TGTGCCAGCAATGGGGGCCGGGTTCAGCTAGCCAAAAACATTCAGTACTTC